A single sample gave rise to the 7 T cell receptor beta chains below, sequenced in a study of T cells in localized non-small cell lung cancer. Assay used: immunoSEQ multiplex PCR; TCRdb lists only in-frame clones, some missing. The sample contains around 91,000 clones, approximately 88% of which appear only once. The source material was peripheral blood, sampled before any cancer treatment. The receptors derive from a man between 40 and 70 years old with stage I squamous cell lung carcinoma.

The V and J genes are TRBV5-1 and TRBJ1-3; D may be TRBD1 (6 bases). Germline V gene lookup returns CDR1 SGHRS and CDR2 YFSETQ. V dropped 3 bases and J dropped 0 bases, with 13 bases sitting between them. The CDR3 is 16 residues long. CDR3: CASSSAGASSGNTIYF. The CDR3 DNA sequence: TGCGCCAGCAGCTCGGCAGGGGCAAGCTCTGGAAACACCATATATTTT.

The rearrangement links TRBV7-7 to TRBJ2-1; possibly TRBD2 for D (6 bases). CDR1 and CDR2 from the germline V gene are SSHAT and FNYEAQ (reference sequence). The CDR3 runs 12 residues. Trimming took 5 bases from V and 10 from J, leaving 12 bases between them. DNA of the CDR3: TGTGCCAGCAGCCCGCAGGGAGGAGAGCAGTTCTTC. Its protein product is CASSPQGGEQFF.

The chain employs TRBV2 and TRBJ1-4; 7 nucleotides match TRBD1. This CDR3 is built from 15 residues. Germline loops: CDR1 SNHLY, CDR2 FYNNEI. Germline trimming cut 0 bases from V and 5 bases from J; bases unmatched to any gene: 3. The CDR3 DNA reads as TGTGCCAGCAGTGAAGCAGGGGGCGTGAATGAAAAACTGTTTTTT. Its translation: CASSEAGGVNEKLFF.

CDR3 bases: TGTGCCAGCTTAACTAGCGGGGGGGTGGATACGCAGTATTTT. It codes for CASLTSGGVDTQYF. The chain joins TRBV28 to TRBJ2-3, with 13 bases lining up with TRBD2. The CDR3 extends over 14 amino acids. J was trimmed by 6 bases and V by 8 bases; bases with no gene match: 5. Germline V lookup: CDR1 MDHEN, CDR2 SYDVKM.

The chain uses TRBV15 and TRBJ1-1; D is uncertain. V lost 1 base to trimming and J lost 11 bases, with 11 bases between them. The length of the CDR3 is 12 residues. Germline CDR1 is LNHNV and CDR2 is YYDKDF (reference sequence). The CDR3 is CATSRAPLRAFF. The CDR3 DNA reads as TGTGCCACCAGCAGAGCCCCCCTGCGGGCTTTCTTT.

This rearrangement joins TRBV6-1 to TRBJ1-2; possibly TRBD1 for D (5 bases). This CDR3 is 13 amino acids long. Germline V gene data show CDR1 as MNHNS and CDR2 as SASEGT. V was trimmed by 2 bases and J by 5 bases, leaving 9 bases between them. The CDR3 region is CASSEQGVYGYTF. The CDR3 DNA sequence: TGTGCCAGCAGTGAACAAGGGGTTTATGGCTACACCTTC.

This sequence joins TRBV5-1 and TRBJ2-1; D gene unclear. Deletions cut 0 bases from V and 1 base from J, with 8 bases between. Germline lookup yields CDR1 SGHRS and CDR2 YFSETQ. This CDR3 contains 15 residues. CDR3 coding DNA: TGCGCCAGCAGCTTGGGTCCAGAGTCCTACAATGAGCAGTTCTTC. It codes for CASSLGPESYNEQFF.